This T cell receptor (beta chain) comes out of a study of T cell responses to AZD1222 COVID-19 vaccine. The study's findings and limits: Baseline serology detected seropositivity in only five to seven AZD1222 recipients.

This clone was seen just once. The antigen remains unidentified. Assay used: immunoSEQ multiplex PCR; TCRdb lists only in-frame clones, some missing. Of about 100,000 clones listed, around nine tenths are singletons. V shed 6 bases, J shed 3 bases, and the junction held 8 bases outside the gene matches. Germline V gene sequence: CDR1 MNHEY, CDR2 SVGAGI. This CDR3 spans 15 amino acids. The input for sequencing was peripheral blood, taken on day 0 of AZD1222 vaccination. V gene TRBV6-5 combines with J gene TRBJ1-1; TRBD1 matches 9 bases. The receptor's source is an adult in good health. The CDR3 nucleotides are TGTGCCAGCAGGAGACAGGGGGTAGGCGACACTGAAGCTTTCTTT. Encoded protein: CASRRQGVGDTEAFF.